This T cell receptor (beta chain) was sequenced for a study of blood T cell repertoires in COVID-19. The data were produced by immunoSEQ multiplex PCR, yet TCRdb's version contains in-frame clones alone and is incomplete. This sample has 110,000 or so clones, with 75% to 90% found just once. The CDR3 extends over 17 amino acids. Deletions cut 0 bases from V and 8 bases from J, with 22 bases between. Germline V lookup: CDR1 SGHNT, CDR2 YENEEA. Seattle's enrolled individuals joined amid active infection and were then monitored longitudinally. Material for sequencing was peripheral blood. This TCR derives from a woman in her sixties with COVID-19, enrolled during active disease. This rearrangement joins TRBV11-3 to TRBJ2-5, with D possibly being TRBD2 (5 bases). CDR3 region: CASSLDNAQKSEGTQYF. CDR3 DNA: TGTGCCAGCAGCTTAGATAACGCCCAAAAAAGTGAGGGAACCCAGTACTTC.